A single sample gave rise to the 14 T cell receptor beta chains below, sequenced in a study of identical twins. TCRdb used MiXCR to reprocess the 5' RACE reads, holding one entry per CDR3 protein. The table lists just over 500,000 distinct CDR3 sequences, approximately 22% of them singletons, with roughly 0.9% in the top ten. The sample was also reused in another study, on T cells expressing NK-cell markers.

The sample comprised CD4+ T cells sorted from blood. The receptors here all came from a woman aged 18-29 years in good health.

The rearrangement joins TRBV7-3 to TRBJ2-1; D gene ambiguous. CDR1 is SGHTA and CDR2 is FQGTGA in the germline V gene. The CDR3 contains 13 residues. V was trimmed by 5 bases and J by 6 bases, leaving 11 bases between them. This chain's CDR3 is CASSPSGRNEQFF. In DNA form, the CDR3 reads TGTGCCAGCAGCCCGTCGGGTCGCAATGAGCAGTTCTTC.

This clonotype was recorded a few times. The rearrangement uses TRBV5-1 and TRBJ1-1, with D unresolved. CDR1 and CDR2 from the germline V gene are SGHRS and YFSETQ. V was trimmed by 1 base and J by 6 bases, leaving 10 bases between them. This CDR3 contains 13 residues. CDR3 nucleotide sequence: TGCGCCAGCAGCTTGATCGCAGGCGCTGAAGCTTTCTTT. Translating gives CASSLIAGAEAFF.

V and J are TRBV12-3 or TRBV12-4 and TRBJ2-1; D is ambiguous. V shed 1 base and J shed 9 bases, with 7 bases lying between them. This CDR3 region has 12 residues. CDR3 nucleotide sequence: TGTGCCAGCAGTTTAGAGGGTACTGAGCAGTTCTTC. Translating it yields CASSLEGTEQFF.

This clonotype was observed a few times. The rearrangement uses TRBV9 and TRBJ2-1, with 11 nucleotides matching TRBD2. Germline lookup yields CDR1 SGDLS and CDR2 YYNGEE. The V and J ends lost 0 bases and 7 bases, in that order; junction bases with no gene match: 6. The length of the CDR3 is 16 residues. The CDR3 DNA is TGTGCCAGCAGCGTAGAGGTAGCGGGGGGGCTAAATGAGCAGTTCTTC. Protein product: CASSVEVAGGLNEQFF.

This clonotype has a handful of counts. The chain joins TRBV27 to TRBJ2-1; 13 bases map to TRBD2. The CDR3 consists of 16 residues. Germline CDR1 MNHEY, CDR2 SMNVEV (reference sequence). Losses at the gene ends were 5 bases for V and 9 bases for J; bases not matched to a gene: 10. CDR3 protein: CASSKLAGGPGSEQFF. The CDR3 coding sequence is TGTGCCAGCAGTAAACTAGCGGGAGGGCCGGGGAGTGAGCAGTTCTTC.

The sample holds a few counts of this clonotype. The gene calls are TRBV20-1 and TRBJ1-4; D not resolved. The CDR3 spans 13 residues. Trimming pared 4 bases from V and 8 bases from J, leaving 14 bases between. Germline V gene data show CDR1 as DFQATT and CDR2 as SNEGSKA (reference sequence). The CDR3 here is CSATPPKGEKLFF. CDR3 nucleotides: TGCAGTGCTACTCCCCCAAAGGGAGAAAAACTGTTTTTT.

This chain connects TRBV14 to TRBJ1-4; possible D gene TRBD1, 5 bases. This CDR3 spans 13 amino acids. V was clipped by 6 bases and J by 4 bases, with 9 bases between them. Germline lookup yields CDR1 SGHDN and CDR2 FVKESK. CDR3 sequence: CASRRQLNEKLFF. CDR3 nucleotide sequence: TGTGCCAGCAGACGACAGCTTAATGAAAAACTGTTTTTT.

This clonotype was picked up a small number of times. This chain uses TRBV5-1 with TRBJ2-5; 9 bases match TRBD2. Germline trimming cut 2 bases from V and 3 bases from J; bases unmatched to any gene: 14. The CDR3 is 18 residues long. Germline CDR1 SGHRS, CDR2 YFSETQ. This chain's CDR3 is CASSFTISGGTPKETQYF. In nucleotides, the CDR3 is TGCGCCAGCAGCTTTACAATTAGCGGGGGTACGCCCAAAGAGACCCAGTACTTC.

V usage is TRBV20-1 and J usage is TRBJ2-7; D gene unclear. The CDR3 has 16 amino acids. Germline V gene data show CDR1 as DFQATT and CDR2 as SNEGSKA (reference sequence). Trimming left V 4 bases short and J 3 bases short, with 22 bases between. The CDR3 here is CSATQPTWGPNYEQYF. The CDR3 DNA reads as TGCAGTGCTACCCAACCTACGTGGGGTCCCAACTACGAGCAGTACTTC.

CDR3 nucleotides: TGCGCCTGTGCACCCGGGGACAGAGACCTCTACGAGCAGTACTTC. This translates into CACAPGDRDLYEQYF. V and J are TRBV5-1 and TRBJ2-7; 7 bases are shared with TRBD1. Germline loops: CDR1 SGHRS, CDR2 YFSETQ. Trimming cost V 10 bases and J 3 bases; bases outside gene matches: 16. This CDR3 comprises 15 residues.

This clonotype has ten or more counts. This sequence joins TRBV10-3 and TRBJ1-2, with a tentative D call TRBD1 (5 bases). CDR1 is ENHRY, CDR2 SYGVKD, per germline. This CDR3 has 16 residues. Trimming removed 6 bases from V and 8 bases from J, with 25 bases in between. The DNA of the CDR3 is TGTGCCATCAGGACAACTACTACCGACAGCGGGGCAGGCTACACCTTC. This translates into CAIRTTTTDSGAGYTF.

This chain links TRBV18 with TRBJ2-1; 11 positions match TRBD2. This CDR3 has 15 residues. The junction had 10 bases not matched to a gene; V was cut back by 2 bases and J by 13 bases. CDR1 is KGHSH, CDR2 LQKENI, per germline. CDR3 DNA: TGTGCCAGCTCACCATCGGCTAGCGGGGGGCTAGTACAGTTCTTC. This encodes CASSPSASGGLVQFF.

There are a few counts of this clonotype. The CDR3 protein is CSVPGQGAYEQYF. The CDR3, as DNA: TGCAGTGTTCCGGGACAGGGGGCCTACGAGCAGTACTTC. The chain joins TRBV20-1 to TRBJ2-7; the match to TRBD1 covers 11 bases. The CDR3 has 13 amino acids. Germline V lookup: CDR1 DFQATT, CDR2 SNEGSKA (reference sequence). V lost 7 bases, J lost 2 bases, and 4 bases stayed unmatched.

The chain employs TRBV7-2 and TRBJ2-5, with TRBD2 identical over 8 bases. This CDR3 has 16 amino acids. With 6 bases clipped from V and 6 bases from J, the junction kept 15 bases outside the gene matches. In germline, CDR1 is SGHTA, CDR2 FQGNSA. DNA of the CDR3: TGTGCCAGCAGTTTAAGTTCCGGGAGGGCCACGCAGACCCAGTACTTC. Residues: CASSLSSGRATQTQYF.